This T cell receptor (beta chain) was recovered during a study of blood T cell repertoires in COVID-19. About the research overall: T cells, B-cell-depleted T cells, or PBMCs supplied cDNA or gDNA.

Assay: immunoSEQ multiplex PCR; the TCRdb copy retains only in-frame clones and omits some. The profile shows some 250,000 clones, approximately 88% of them singletons. V shed 4 bases and J 3 bases; nucleotides not matched to a gene: 12. The CDR3 extends over 16 amino acids. In germline, CDR1 is SGHRS, CDR2 YFSETQ. Material for sequencing was peripheral blood. The clonotype comes from a woman aged 30 to 39 with acute or convalescent COVID-19. This rearrangement joins TRBV5-1 to TRBJ1-1, with 7 nucleotides matching TRBD1. The CDR3 DNA sequence: TGCGCCAGCAGCGAACTCTTACAGGGGAGATACACTGAAGCTTTCTTT. The encoded protein is CASSELLQGRYTEAFF.